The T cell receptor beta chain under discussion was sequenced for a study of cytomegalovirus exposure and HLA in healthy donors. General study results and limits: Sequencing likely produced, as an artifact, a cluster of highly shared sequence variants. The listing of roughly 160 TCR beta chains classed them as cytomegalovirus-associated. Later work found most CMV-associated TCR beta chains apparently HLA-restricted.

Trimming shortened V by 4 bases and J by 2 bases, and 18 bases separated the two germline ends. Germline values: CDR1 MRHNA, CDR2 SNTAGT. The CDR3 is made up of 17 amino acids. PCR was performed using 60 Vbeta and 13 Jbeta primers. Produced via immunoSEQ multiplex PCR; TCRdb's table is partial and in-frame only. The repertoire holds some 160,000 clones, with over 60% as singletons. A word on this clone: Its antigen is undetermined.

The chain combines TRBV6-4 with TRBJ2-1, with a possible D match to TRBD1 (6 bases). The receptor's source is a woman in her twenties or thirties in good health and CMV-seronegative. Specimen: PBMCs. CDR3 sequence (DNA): TGTGCCAGCAGTGCCTCGGTTGTGGACAGAGCCTACAATGAGCAGTTCTTC. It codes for CASSASVVDRAYNEQFF.